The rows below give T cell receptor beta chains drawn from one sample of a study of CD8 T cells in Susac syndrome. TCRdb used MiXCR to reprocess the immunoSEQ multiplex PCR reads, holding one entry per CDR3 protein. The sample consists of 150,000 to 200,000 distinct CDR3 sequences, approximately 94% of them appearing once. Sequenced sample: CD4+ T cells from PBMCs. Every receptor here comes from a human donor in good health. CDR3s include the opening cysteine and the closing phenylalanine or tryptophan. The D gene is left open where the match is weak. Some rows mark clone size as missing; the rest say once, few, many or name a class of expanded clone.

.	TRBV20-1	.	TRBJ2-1	TGCAGTGCCGCCACCACCCTAGCCCAAAGCTCCTACAATGAGCAGTTCTTC	CSAATTLAQSSYNEQFF
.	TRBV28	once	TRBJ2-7	TGTGCCAGCAGTTCCTCGACAGGAATCTACGAGCAGTACTTC	CASSSSTGIYEQYF
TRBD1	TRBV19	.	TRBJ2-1	TGTGCCAGTAGGCGGGACAGGGCTTCGGATGAGCAGTTCTTC	CASRRDRASDEQFF
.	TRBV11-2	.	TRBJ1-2	TGTGCCAGCACCCATTATAACTATGGCTACACCTTC	CASTHYNYGYTF
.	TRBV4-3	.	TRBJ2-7	TGCGCCAGCAGCCAAGATTTAGGGAATCAGCAGTACTTC	CASSQDLGNQQYF
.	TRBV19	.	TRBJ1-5	TGTGCCAGTTCATCGGCCCGGGATCAGCCCCAGCATTTT	CASSSARDQPQHF
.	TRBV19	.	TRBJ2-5	TGTGCCAGTAGCCTCACGGGGATGGAGACCCAGTACTTC	CASSLTGMETQYF
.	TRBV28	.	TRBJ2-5	TGTGCCAGCAGTTTAAAGGGGGCCCAGTACTTC	CASSLKGAQYF
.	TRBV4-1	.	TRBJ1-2	TGCGCCAGCAGCCAAGAGTTCTATGGCTACACCTTC	CASSQEFYGYTF
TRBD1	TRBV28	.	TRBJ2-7	TGTGCCAGCACCTTGCAGGGGGACTACGAGCAGTACTTC	CASTLQGDYEQYF
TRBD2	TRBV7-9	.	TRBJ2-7	TGTGCCAGCAGCCGCACGGGGGGAGGCGGAAACGAGCAGTACTTC	CASSRTGGGGNEQYF
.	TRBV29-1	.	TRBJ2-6	TGCAGCGTTGATCAGGGTTCTGGGGCCAACGTCCTGACTTTC	CSVDQGSGANVLTF
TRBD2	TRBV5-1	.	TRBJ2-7	TGCGCCAGCAGCCCATGGACTAGGAACGAGCAGTACTTC	CASSPWTRNEQYF
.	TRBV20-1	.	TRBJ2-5	TGCAGTGCACTACGGGGTGGAGGGGAGACCCAGTACTTC	CSALRGGGETQYF
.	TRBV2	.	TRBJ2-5	TGTGCCAGCAGTGAAAGGCGCAGGCGGCAAGAGACCCAGTACTTC	CASSERRRRQETQYF
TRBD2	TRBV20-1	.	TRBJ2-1	TGCAGTGCTAGCGGGAGGGCCGGGAATGAGCAGTTCTTC	CSASGRAGNEQFF
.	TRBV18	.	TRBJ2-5	TGTGCCAGCTCACCGTCTGGGGGTGAGGTAGGAGAGACCCAGTACTTC	CASSPSGGEVGETQYF
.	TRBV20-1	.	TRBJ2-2	TGCAGTGCCCCCACGACAGGGGAGGGCGGGGAGCTGTTTTTT	CSAPTTGEGGELFF